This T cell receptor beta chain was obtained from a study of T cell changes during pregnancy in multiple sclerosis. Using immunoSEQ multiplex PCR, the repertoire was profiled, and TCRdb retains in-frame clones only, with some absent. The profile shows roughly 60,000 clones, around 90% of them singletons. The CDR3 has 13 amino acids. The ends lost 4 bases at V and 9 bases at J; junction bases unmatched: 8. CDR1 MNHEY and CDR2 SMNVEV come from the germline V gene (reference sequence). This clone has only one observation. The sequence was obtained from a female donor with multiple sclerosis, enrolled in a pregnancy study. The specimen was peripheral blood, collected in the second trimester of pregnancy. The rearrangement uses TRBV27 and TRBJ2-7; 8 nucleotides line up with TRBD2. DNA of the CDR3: TGTGCCAGCAGTTGGGAACGACTAGCGCTGCAGTACTTC. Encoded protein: CASSWERLALQYF.